This T cell receptor beta chain was recovered during a study of T cell repertoires in cytomegalovirus infection. The wider study: HLA-B-restricted CMV epitopes that are well studied, plus recently identified HLA-C-restricted ones, were used by the study. Public signatures in TCR beta pointed to CMV infection and matching HLA type.

One entry per CDR3 protein, called by TCRdb with MiXCR from the reads. The sample yields around 570,000 distinct CDR3 sequences, just under 40% seen once. This clonotype was seen at least ten times. Its antigen is currently unknown. Study observations and caveats: Cumulative public TCR beta family frequency identified CMV carriers with the relevant HLA. HLA-C-restricted CMV-specific TCR beta clonotypes prevailed in the ex vivo response.

This clonotype was obtained from a human donor in good health (CMV status not recorded). Some clones in this sample may be carry-over from other donors' samples. The sample in question was cultured PBMCs, obtained from culture after CMV antigen stimulation.

The CDR3 DNA is TGTGCCAGCAGCTCTGGACTAGCGGGGAGAGGAGATACGCAGTATTTT. This codes for CASSSGLAGRGDTQYF. The chain has TRBV7-2 and TRBJ2-3; 12 bases map to TRBD2. The germline V gene has CDR1 SGHTA and CDR2 FQGNSA. Unmatched junction bases numbered 7, after V lost 4 bases and J lost 5 bases. The CDR3 runs 16 residues.